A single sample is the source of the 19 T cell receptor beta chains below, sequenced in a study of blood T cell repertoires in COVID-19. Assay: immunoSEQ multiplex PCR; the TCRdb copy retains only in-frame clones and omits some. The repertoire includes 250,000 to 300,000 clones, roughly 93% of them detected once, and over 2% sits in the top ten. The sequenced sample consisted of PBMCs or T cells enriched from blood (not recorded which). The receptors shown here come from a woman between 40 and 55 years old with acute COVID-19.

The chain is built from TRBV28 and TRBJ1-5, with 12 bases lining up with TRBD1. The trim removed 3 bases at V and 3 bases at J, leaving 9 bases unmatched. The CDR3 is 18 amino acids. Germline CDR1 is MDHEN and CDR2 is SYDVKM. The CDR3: CASSLGTGGHIINQPQHF. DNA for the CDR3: TGTGCCAGCAGTTTGGGGACAGGGGGCCACATCATCAATCAGCCCCAGCATTTT.

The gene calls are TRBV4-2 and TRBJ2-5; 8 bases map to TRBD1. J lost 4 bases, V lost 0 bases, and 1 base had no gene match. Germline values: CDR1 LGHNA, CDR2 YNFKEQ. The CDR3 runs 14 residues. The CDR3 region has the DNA TGTGCCAGCAGCCAAGAAGACAGGGGAGAGACCCAGTACTTC. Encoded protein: CASSQEDRGETQYF.

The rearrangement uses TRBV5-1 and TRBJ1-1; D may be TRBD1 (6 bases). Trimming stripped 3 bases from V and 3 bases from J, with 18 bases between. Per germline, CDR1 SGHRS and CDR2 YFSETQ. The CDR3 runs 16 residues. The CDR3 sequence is CASSYFGPSGDTEAFF. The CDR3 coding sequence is TGCGCCAGCAGCTATTTCGGCCCCTCAGGGGACACTGAAGCTTTCTTT.

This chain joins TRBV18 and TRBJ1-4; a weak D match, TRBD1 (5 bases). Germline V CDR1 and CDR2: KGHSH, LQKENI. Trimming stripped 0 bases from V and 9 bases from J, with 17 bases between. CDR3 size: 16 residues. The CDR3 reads CASSPPASVDMKKLFF. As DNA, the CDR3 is TGTGCCAGCTCACCACCGGCGTCCGTGGACATGAAAAAACTGTTTTTT. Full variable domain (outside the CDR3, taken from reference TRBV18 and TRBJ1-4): NAGVMQNPRHLVRRRGQEARLRCSPMKGHSHVYWYRQLPEEGLKFMVYLQKENIIDESGMPKERFSAEFPKEGPSILRIQQVVRGDSAAYFCASSPPASVDMKKLFFGSGTQLSVL.

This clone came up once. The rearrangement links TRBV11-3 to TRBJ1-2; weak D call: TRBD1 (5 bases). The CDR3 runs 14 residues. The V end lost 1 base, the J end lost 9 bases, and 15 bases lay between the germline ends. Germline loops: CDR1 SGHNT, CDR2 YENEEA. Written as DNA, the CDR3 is TGTGCCAGCAGCTTAGGGGGGGACGGTGGAAGCTACACCTTC. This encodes CASSLGGDGGSYTF.

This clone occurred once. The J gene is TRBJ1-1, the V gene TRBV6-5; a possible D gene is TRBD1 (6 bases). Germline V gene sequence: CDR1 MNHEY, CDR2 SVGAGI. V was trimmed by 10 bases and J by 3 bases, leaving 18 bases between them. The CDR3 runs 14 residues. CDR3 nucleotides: TGTGCCATCCGGAAGCTTACAGGGTACACTGAAGCTTTCTTT. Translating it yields CAIRKLTGYTEAFF.

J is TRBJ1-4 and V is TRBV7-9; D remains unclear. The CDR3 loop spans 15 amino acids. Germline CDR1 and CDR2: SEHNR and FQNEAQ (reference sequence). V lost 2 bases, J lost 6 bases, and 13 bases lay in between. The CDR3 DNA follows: TGTGCCAGCAGCTTATTGGGTAGGAGAGATGAAAAACTGTTTTTT. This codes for CASSLLGRRDEKLFF.

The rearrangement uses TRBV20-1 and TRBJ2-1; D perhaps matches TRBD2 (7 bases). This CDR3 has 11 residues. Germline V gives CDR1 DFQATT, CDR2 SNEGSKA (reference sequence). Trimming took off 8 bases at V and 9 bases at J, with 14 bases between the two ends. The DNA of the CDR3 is TGCAGTTTAGGGGGGGGTATTGAGCAGTTCTTC. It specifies CSLGGGIEQFF.

CDR3 protein: CAHSRGDSNQPQHF. CDR3 sequence (DNA): TGTGCCCACAGCCGCGGCGATTCTAATCAGCCCCAGCATTTT. The chain links TRBV6-2 or TRBV6-3 to TRBJ1-5; D uncertain. The CDR3 extends over 14 amino acids. In germline, CDR1 is MNHEY, CDR2 SVGEGT. Trimming cost V 11 bases and J 4 bases, with 18 bases left between them.

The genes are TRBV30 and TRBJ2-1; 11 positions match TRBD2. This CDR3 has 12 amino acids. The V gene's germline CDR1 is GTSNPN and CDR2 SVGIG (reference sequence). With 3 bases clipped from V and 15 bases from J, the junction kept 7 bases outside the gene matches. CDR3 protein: CAWRVAGGPPFF. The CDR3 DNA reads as TGTGCCTGGAGGGTAGCGGGAGGGCCTCCGTTCTTC.

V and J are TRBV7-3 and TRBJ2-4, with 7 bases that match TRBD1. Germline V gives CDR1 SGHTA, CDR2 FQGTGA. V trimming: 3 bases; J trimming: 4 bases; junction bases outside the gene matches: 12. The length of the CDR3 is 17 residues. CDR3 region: CASSLTSSRDRKNIQYF. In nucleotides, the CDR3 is TGTGCCAGCAGCTTGACGTCCAGCCGGGACAGAAAAAACATTCAGTACTTC. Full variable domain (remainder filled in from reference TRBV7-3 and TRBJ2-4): GAGVSQTPSNKVTEKGKYVELRCDPISGHTALYWYRQSLGQGPEFLIYFQGTGAADDSGLPNDRFFAVRPEGSVSTLKIQRTERGDSAVYLCASSLTSSRDRKNIQYFGAGTRLSVL.

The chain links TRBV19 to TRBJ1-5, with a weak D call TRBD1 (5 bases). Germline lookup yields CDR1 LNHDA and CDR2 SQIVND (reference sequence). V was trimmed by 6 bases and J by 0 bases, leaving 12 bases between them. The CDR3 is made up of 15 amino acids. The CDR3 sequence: CASSRDFYSNQPQHF. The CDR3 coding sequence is TGTGCCAGTAGCCGGGACTTCTATAGCAATCAGCCCCAGCATTTT.

Here the CDR3 reads CASSEFQKPSTDTQYF. The CDR3 coding sequence is TGTGCCAGCAGTGAATTCCAGAAACCCAGCACAGATACGCAGTATTTT. This sequence joins TRBV6-1 and TRBJ2-3; no clear D. There are 16 residues in the CDR3. Germline V lookup: CDR1 MNHNS, CDR2 SASEGT. Between the trimmed V and J ends, which lost 2 bases and 0 bases, there was a span of 12 bases.

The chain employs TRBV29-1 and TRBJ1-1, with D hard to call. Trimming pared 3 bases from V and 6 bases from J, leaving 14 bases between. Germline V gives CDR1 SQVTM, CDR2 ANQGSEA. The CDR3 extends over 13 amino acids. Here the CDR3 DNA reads TGCAGCGTTGAGAGAGGGTTAACAGCTGAAGCTTTCTTT. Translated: CSVERGLTAEAFF. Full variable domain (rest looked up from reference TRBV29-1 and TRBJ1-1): SAVISQKPSRDICQRGTSLTIQCQVDSQVTMMFWYRQQPGQSLTLIATANQGSEATYESGFVIDKFPISRPNLTFSTLTVSNMSPEDSSIYLCSVERGLTAEAFFGQGTRLTVV.

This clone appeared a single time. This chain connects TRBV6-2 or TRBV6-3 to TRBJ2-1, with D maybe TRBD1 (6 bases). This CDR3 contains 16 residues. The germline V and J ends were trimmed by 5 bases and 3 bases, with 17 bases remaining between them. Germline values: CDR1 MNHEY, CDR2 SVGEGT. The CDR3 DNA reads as TGTGCCAGCAGTAATTCCAGGGGAAAGGGCTACAATGAGCAGTTCTTC. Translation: CASSNSRGKGYNEQFF.

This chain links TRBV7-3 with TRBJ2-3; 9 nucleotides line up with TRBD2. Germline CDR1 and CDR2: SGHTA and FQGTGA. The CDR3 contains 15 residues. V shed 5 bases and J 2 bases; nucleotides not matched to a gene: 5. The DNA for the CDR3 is TGTGCCAGCAGCCCTCGGACTAGCGACACAGATACGCAGTATTTT. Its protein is CASSPRTSDTDTQYF.

DNA for the CDR3: TGTGCCAGCAGAGGGGACAGGGGGAACACTGAAGCTTTCTTT. Translated, it gives CASRGDRGNTEAFF. This chain uses TRBV5-6 with TRBJ1-1; TRBD1 aligns across 10 bases. Trimming removed 5 bases from V and 1 base from J; junction bases left unmatched: 2. This CDR3 spans 14 amino acids. Germline lookup yields CDR1 SGHDT and CDR2 YYEEEE.

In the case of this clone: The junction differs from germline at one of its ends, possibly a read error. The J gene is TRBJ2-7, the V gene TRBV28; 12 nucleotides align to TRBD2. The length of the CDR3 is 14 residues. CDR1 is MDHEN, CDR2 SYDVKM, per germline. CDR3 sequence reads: CASSLLAGGPSIHF. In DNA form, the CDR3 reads TGTGCCAGCAGTTTACTAGCGGGAGGGCCCTCTATTCACTTC.

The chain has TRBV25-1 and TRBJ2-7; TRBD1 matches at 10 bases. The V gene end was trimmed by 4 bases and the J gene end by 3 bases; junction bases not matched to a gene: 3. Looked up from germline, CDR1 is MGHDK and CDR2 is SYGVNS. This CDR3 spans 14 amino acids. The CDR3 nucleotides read TGTGCCAGCAGTGCGACAGGGGGCGACTACGAGCAGTACTTC. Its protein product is CASSATGGDYEQYF.